Here is one TCR beta chain with its context. Under the authors' procedure: How many nucleated cells were present was estimated from reference gene primer amplification. Sequencing used immunoSEQ multiplex PCR; TCRdb keeps in-frame clones, though not all of them. Clonal size and the V and J genes are those of that table, whereas D and trimming came from the DNA. The data hold fewer than 80,000 clones, with 75% to 90% observed a single time. These data are taken from a study of blood T cell repertoires in COVID-19. On the study more broadly: The origin of the acute and convalescent COVID-19 samples was the United States, Italy and Spain. Sources were T cells, B-cell-depleted T cells, or PBMCs; the material itself was cDNA or gDNA.

The CDR3 is 16 amino acids. Per germline, CDR1 SNHLY and CDR2 FYNNEI. V lost 5 bases, J lost 6 bases, and 9 bases stayed unmatched. V is TRBV2 and J is TRBJ1-5, with TRBD1 matching 11 bases. The specimen was peripheral blood. The clonotype originates from a human donor in a cohort sampled during active COVID-19. The DNA of the CDR3 is TGTGCCAGCAGTTCAGGACAGGGGGCGTGGGGTCAGCCCCAGCATTTT. Translating it yields CASSSGQGAWGQPQHF.